This T cell receptor (beta chain) was identified during a study of cytomegalovirus exposure and HLA in healthy donors. PCR involved 60 Vbeta and 13 Jbeta primers. Repertoires were generated with immunoSEQ multiplex PCR, while TCRdb's copy carries only in-frame clones and drops some. The sample lists around 170,000 clones; roughly 80% were seen once. The CDR3 is 15 residues long. J was trimmed by 6 bases and V by 3 bases; bases with no gene match: 10. Per germline, CDR1 GTSNPN and CDR2 SVGIG (reference sequence). The gene calls are TRBV30 and TRBJ2-7; 11 bases map to TRBD2. The sequenced sample was PBMCs. The TCR was taken from a man between 35 and 55 years old in good health and CMV-seropositive. CDR3 in amino acids: CAWSLILAGVGEQYF. The CDR3 nucleotides are TGTGCCTGGAGCCTAATACTAGCGGGGGTGGGCGAGCAGTACTTC.